This T cell receptor beta chain was sequenced for a study of cytomegalovirus exposure and HLA in healthy donors. Study findings and constraints: TCR sequences were mostly rare, though some public TCRs occurred in many donors. A few of the chains that were CMV-associated were confirmed in vitro to be specific for CMV antigens. Within the data, a cluster of highly shared sequence variants was likely a sequencing artifact.

With regard to this clone: The target antigen is unknown.

Trimming removed 3 bases at V and 8 bases at J, with 11 bases between. The CDR3 sequence is 14 residues long. The V gene's germline CDR1 is KGHSH and CDR2 LQKENI. Donors showed nominal health when sampled, although they likely had unrecorded immune exposures. It was with 60 Vbeta and 13 Jbeta primers that the PCR ran. Here immunoSEQ multiplex PCR was the method, and the copy in TCRdb shows in-frame clones only, minus some. The sample contains some 140,000 clones, approximately 79% of which appear only once. The sequence was obtained from a man between 40 and 49 years old in good health and CMV-seropositive. The sample was PBMCs. V gene TRBV18 combines with J gene TRBJ1-6; D remains unclear. The CDR3 spells CASSPSHGDSPLHF. CDR3 bases: TGTGCCAGCTCACCTTCACACGGGGATTCACCCCTCCACTTT.